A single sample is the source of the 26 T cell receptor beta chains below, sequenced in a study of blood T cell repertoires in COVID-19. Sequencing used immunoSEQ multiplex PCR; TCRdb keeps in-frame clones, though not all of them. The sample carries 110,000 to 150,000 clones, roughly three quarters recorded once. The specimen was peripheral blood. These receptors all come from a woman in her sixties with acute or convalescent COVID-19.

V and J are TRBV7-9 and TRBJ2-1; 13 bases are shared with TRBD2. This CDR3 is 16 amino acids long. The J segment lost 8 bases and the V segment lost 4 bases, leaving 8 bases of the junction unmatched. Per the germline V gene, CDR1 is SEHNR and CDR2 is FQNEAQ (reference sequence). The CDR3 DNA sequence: TGTGCCAGCAGCTATCCCGGGACTAGCGGGATATATGAGCAGTTCTTC. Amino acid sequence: CASSYPGTSGIYEQFF.

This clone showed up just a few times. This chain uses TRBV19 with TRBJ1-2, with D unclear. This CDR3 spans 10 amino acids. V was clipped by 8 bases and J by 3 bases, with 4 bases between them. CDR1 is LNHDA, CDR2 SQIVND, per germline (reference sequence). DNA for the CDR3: TGTGCCAGTGGCTACTATGGCTACACCTTC. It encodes CASGYYGYTF. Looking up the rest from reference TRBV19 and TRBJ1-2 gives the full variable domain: DGGITQSPKYLFRKEGQNVTLSCEQNLNHDAMYWYRQDPGQGLRLIYYSQIVNDFQKGDIAEGYSVSREKKESFPLTVTSAQKNPTAFYLCASGYYGYTFGSGTRLTVV.

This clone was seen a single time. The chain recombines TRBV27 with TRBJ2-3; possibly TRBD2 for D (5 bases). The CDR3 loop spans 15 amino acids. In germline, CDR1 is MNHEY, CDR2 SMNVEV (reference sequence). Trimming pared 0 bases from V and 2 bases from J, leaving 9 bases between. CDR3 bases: TGTGCCAGCAGTTTATCCCGGGGTATCACAGATACGCAGTATTTT. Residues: CASSLSRGITDTQYF.

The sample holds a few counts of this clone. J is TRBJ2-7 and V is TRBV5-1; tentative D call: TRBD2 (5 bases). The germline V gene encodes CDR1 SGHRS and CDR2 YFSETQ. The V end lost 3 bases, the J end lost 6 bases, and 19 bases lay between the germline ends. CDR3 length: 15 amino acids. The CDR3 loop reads CASSSGRLWAGEQYF. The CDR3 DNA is TGCGCCAGCAGCTCTGGCCGGTTATGGGCGGGCGAGCAGTACTTC.

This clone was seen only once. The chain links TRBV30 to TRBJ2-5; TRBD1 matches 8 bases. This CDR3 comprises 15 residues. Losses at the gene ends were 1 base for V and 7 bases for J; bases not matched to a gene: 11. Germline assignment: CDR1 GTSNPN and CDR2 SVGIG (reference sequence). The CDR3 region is CAWSGYFRGLGTQYF. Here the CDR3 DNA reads TGTGCCTGGAGTGGCTACTTCAGGGGGCTTGGGACCCAGTACTTC.

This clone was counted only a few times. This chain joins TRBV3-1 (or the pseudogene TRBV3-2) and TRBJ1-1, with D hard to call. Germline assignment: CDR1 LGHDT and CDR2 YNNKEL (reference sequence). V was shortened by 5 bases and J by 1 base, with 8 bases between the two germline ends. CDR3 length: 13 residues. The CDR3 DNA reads TGTGCCAGCAGCGCATGGGCGAACACTGAAGCTTTCTTT. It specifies CASSAWANTEAFF.

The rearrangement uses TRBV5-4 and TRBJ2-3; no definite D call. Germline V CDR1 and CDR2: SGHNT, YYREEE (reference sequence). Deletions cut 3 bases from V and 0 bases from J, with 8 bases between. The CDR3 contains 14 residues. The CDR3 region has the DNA TGTGCCAGCAGCTACCCGCAGAGCACAGATACGCAGTATTTT. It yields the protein CASSYPQSTDTQYF.

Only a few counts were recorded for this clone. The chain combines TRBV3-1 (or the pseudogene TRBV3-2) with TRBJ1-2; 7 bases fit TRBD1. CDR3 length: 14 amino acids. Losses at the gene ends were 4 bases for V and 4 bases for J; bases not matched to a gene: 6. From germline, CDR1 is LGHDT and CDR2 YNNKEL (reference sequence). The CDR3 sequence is CASSLRTGLYGYTF. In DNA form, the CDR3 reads TGTGCCAGCAGCCTCAGGACAGGACTCTATGGCTACACCTTC.

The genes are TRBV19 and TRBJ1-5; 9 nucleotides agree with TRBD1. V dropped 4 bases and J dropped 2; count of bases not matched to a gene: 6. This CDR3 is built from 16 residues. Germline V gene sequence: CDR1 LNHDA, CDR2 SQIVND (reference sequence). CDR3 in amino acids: CASSTGQGFGNQPQHF. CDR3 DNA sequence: TGTGCCAGTAGTACAGGACAGGGGTTCGGCAATCAGCCCCAGCATTTT.

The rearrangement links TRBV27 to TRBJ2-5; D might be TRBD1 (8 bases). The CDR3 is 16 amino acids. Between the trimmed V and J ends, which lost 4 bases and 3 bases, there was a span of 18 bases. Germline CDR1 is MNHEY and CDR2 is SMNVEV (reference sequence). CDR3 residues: CASSWSRTGGEETQYF. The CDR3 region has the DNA TGTGCCAGCAGTTGGTCCCGAACAGGGGGGGAAGAGACCCAGTACTTC.

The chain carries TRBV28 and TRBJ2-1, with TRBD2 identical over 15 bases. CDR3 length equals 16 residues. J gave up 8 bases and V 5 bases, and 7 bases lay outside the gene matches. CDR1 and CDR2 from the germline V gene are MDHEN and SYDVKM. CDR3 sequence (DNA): TGTGCCAGCAGTCCATCCCGGACTAGCGGGAGGGATGAGCAGTTCTTC. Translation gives CASSPSRTSGRDEQFF.

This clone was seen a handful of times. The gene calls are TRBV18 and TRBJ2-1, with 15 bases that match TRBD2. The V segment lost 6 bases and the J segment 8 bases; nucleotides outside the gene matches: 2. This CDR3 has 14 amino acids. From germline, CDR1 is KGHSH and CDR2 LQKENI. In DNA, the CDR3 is TGTGCCAGCTCCAGGACTAGCGGGAGGGATGAGCAGTTCTTC. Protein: CASSRTSGRDEQFF. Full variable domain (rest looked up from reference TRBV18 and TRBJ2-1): NAGVMQNPRHLVRRRGQEARLRCSPMKGHSHVYWYRQLPEEGLKFMVYLQKENIIDESGMPKERFSAEFPKEGPSILRIQQVVRGDSAAYFCASSRTSGRDEQFFGPGTRLTVL.

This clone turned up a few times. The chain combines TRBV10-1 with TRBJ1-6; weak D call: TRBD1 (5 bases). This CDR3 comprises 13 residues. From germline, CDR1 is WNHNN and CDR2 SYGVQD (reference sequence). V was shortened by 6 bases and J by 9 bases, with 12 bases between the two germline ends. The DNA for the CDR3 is TGCGCCAGCAGCCCGGGACTCAGTTCACCCCTCCACTTT. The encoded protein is CASSPGLSSPLHF.

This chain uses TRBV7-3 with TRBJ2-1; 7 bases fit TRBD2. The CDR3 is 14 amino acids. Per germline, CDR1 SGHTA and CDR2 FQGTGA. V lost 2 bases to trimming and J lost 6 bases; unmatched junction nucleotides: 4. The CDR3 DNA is TGTGCCAGCAGCTTAGGCGGGAGAGGCAATGAGCAGTTCTTC. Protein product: CASSLGGRGNEQFF.

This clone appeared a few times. The CDR3 DNA follows: TGTGCCAGCGGTAGTACTAGCGAGCAGTACTTC. It codes for CASGSTSEQYF. The rearrangement joins TRBV28 to TRBJ2-7, with D tentatively TRBD2 (5 bases). Trimming removed 8 bases at V and 6 bases at J, with 11 bases between. Germline CDR1 and CDR2: MDHEN and SYDVKM. The CDR3 contains 11 residues.

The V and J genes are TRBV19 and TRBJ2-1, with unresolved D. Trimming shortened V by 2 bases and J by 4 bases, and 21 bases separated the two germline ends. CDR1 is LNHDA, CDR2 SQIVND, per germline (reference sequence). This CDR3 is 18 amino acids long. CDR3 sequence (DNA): TGTGCCAGTAGTATATGGCCCTCCCGCGACTGGATTTACAATGAGCAGTTCTTC. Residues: CASSIWPSRDWIYNEQFF.

CDR3 nucleotides: TGTGCCAGCAGGGGCGGGGAGCAGTTCTTC. Protein product: CASRGGEQFF. The chain has TRBV2 and TRBJ2-1; TRBD2 is a possible D gene (5 bases). Trimming cost V 6 bases and J 10 bases, with 7 bases left between them. In germline, CDR1 is SNHLY, CDR2 FYNNEI. There are 10 residues in the CDR3. The variable domain in full, with the rest retrieved from reference TRBV2 and TRBJ2-1, is EPEVTQTPSHQVTQMGQEVILRCVPISNHLYFYWYRQILGQKVEFLVSFYNNEISEKSEIFDDQFSVERPDGSNFTLKIRSTKLEDSAMYFCASRGGEQFFGPGTRLTVL.

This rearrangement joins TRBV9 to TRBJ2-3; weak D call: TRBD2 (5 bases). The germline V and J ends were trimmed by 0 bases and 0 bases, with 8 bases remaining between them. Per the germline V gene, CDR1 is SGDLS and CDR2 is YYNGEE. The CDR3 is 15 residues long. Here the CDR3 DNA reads TGTGCCAGCAGCGTAGGGACTGGTAGCACAGATACGCAGTATTTT. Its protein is CASSVGTGSTDTQYF. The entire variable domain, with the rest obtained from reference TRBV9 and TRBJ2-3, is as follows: DSGVTQTPKHLITATGQRVTLRCSPRSGDLSVYWYQQSLDQGLQFLIQYYNGEERAKGNILERFSAQQFPDLHSELNLSSLELGDSALYFCASSVGTGSTDTQYFGPGTRLTVL.

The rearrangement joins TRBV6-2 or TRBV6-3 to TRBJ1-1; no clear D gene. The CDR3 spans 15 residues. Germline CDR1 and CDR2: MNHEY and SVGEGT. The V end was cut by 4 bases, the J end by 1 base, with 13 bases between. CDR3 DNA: TGTGCCAGCAGTTGGATAGAGGCCGGGAACACTGAAGCTTTCTTT. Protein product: CASSWIEAGNTEAFF.

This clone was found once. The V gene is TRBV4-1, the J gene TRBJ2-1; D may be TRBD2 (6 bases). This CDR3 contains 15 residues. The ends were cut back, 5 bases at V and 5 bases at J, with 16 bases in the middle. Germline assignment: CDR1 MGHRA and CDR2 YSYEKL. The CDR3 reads CASSNLGRGNNEQFF. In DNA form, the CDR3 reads TGCGCCAGCAGCAACCTCGGACGGGGGAACAATGAGCAGTTCTTC.

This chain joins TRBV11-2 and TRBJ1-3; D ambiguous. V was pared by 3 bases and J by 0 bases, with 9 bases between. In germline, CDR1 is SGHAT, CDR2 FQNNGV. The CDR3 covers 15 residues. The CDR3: CASSFRSPSGNTIYF. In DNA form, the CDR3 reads TGTGCCAGCAGCTTTAGGAGCCCCTCTGGAAACACCATATATTTT.

In nucleotides, the CDR3 is TGCGCCAGCAGCTTGAAGACGCTACTAAAAACTAGCAACCCTGAGCAGTTCTTC. It encodes CASSLKTLLKTSNPEQFF. J is TRBJ2-1 and V is TRBV5-1, with a possible D match to TRBD2 (6 bases). CDR1 and CDR2 from the germline V gene are SGHRS and YFSETQ. Between the trimmed V and J ends, which lost 1 base and 9 bases, there was a span of 26 bases. The CDR3 covers 18 residues.

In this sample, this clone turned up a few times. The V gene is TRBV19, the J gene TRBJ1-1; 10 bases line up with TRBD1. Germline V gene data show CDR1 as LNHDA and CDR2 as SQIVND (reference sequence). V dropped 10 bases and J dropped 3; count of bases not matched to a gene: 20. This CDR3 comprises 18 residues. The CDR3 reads CAIRAWTGGFGEDTEAFF. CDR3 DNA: TGTGCCATCCGAGCGTGGACAGGGGGATTCGGCGAGGACACTGAAGCTTTCTTT.

The CDR3 DNA reads TGCGCCAGCAGCCCGGGAGTCACAGATACGCAGTATTTT. It translates to CASSPGVTDTQYF. The chain links TRBV5-1 to TRBJ2-3; possible D gene TRBD2, 6 bases. The V gene's germline CDR1 is SGHRS and CDR2 YFSETQ. This CDR3 region has 13 residues. Trimming shortened V by 4 bases and J by 2 bases, and 8 bases separated the two germline ends.

The CDR3 coding sequence is TGTGCCAGCAGTTACCGCCGGGACAGGGTCAATCAGCCCCAGCATTTT. This translates into CASSYRRDRVNQPQHF. V usage is TRBV6-5 and J usage is TRBJ1-5; 9 bases are a match to TRBD1. The junction had 5 bases not matched to a gene; V was cut back by 2 bases and J by 3 bases. The length of the CDR3 is 16 residues. Germline V gene sequence: CDR1 MNHEY, CDR2 SVGAGI.

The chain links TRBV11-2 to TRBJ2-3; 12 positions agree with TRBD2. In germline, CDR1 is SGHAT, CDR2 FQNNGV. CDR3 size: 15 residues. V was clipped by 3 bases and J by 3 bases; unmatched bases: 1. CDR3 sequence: CASSFGLAGTDTQYF. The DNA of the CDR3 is TGTGCCAGCAGCTTCGGACTAGCGGGAACAGATACGCAGTATTTT.